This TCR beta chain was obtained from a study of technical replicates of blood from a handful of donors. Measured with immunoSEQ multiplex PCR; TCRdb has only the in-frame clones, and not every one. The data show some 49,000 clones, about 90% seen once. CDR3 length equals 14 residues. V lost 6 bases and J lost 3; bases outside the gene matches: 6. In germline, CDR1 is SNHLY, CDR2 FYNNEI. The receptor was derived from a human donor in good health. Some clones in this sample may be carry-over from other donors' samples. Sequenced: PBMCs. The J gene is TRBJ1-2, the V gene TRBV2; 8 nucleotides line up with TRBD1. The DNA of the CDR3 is TGTGCCAGCAGACCACAGGACAGGGACTATGGCTACACCTTC. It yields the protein CASRPQDRDYGYTF.